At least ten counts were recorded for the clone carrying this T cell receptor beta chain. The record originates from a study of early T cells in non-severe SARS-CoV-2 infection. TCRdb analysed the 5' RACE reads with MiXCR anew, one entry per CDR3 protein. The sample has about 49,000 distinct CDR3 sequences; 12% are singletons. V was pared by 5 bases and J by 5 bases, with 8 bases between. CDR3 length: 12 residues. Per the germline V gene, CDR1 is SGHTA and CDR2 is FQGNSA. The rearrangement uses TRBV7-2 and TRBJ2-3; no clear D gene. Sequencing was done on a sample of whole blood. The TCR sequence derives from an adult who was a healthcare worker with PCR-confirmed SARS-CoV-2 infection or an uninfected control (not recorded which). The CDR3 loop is CASSVSRDTQYF. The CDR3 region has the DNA TGTGCCAGCAGCGTCAGTAGAGATACGCAGTATTTT.